This TCR beta chain was documented in a study of identical twins (dated by TCRdb to the mid-2010s). In terms of the full investigation: To test whether fetal clonotypes persist, the study used deep sequencing on TCR alpha and beta repertoires from monozygotic twins, unrelated adults of various ages, and cord blood. To rule out contamination, replicate twin experiments were performed at different times with different library preparation protocols. Beyond this particular receptor, the publication reports: Because the same donors could not be followed over many years, conclusions were based on cross-sectional statistical analysis. Fewer insertions were carried by abundant cord blood beta clonotypes, a similar but weaker trend appeared in young adult naive repertoires, and no such trend appeared in memory repertoires. Zero-insertion analyses could be partly confounded by invariant T cells such as MAIT and iNKT, although diverse VJ usage argued against such confounding for most clonotypes. In beta out-of-frame sequences, excess twin sharing was weaker, because having fewer shared sequences lowered the signal-to-noise ratio. Recombination models systematically underestimated out-of-frame TCR alpha sharing in monozygotic twins but agreed with sharing between unrelated individuals. Compared with coincidental sharing between unrelated individuals, out-of-frame TCR alpha sequences shared between twins showed an excess of sequences with low generation probability.

Library preparation employed 5' RACE. Sequencing used an Illumina HiSeq 2000. A universal primer binding site was added through template switching, and the final cDNA carried a unique molecular identifier so that TCR cDNA molecules could be counted accurately. Specific primers in the conserved constant-segment region were used to synthesize first-strand cDNA for the TCR alpha and beta chains. To control for contamination, each cDNA library was double barcoded with a SMART-Mk sample barcode plus Illumina barcodes. TruSeq adapter sequences and Illumina sample barcodes were added in two successive PCR steps. Sequencing of the TCR alpha and beta cDNA libraries was done on the Illumina HiSeq platform using custom primers. The original methods were these. MiGEC processed the raw reads to extract unique molecular identifiers, while MiXCR was used to determine the CDR3 positions. Recombination models were inferred per individual with the repgenHMM and IGoR tools using an EM algorithm. Shared clonotype analysis was performed with the tcR package in R, normalizing sharing by the product of cloneset sizes. To study raw recombination free of thymic and clonal selection effects, out-of-frame nonproductive sequences were analyzed. Through fastp at Q25 and MiXCR, TCRdb rebuilt clones from the public reads, retaining in-frame beta chains. One record per CDR3 amino acid sequence lists the most common genes and DNA. The V and J calls, along with clone size, are taken from TCRdb and not from the paper's own processing. Counted in this sample were roughly 710,000 distinct CDR3 sequences; roughly 6% of them appeared once. Jointly, the top ten make up approximately 1.6% of the sample.

This clonotype was recorded a few times. Its cognate antigen has yet to be identified. Base-call qualities are not available, and no considerably larger clone is one nucleotide away. The germline V gene gives CDR1 as MNHEY and CDR2 as SVGAGI. Trimmed from V: 0 bases; trimmed from J: 0 bases; junction bases lacking a gene match: 4. CDR3 length: 17 amino acids, cysteine to phenylalanine. Only CDR3 DNA remains: 51 bases, in frame from the first base. Every donor in the study was a healthy Caucasian. Three unrelated non-twin adults were also sequenced: a male aged 18 to 30, a male aged 50 to 59 and a female aged 50 to 59. Miltenyi CD45RO+ enrichment and human naive T-cell isolation kits were used to isolate memory (CD45RO+) and naive T cells from PBMC.

This receptor was taken from a man between 18 and 35 years old in good health. The sample taken for sequencing was naive T cells sorted from blood. This sample's cell subset or site label indicates: cells isolated with a human naive T-cell isolation kit. The rearrangement combines TRBV6-5 with TRBJ2-3; 9 central nucleotides agree with TRBD2. Here the CDR3 is given as CASSYSILAGSTDTQYF. At the DNA level, the sequence is TGTGCCAGCAGTTACTCGATACTAGCGGGTAGCACAGATACGCAGTATTTT.